This T cell receptor beta chain appears in the sequencing data of a study of CD8 T cells in ankylosing spondylitis. Overall study results and limits: Past studies reported some motif variants in reactive arthritis synovial fluid and blood.

There are a few counts of this clonotype. Its antigen remains unknown. The CDR3 has 14 residues. Germline values: CDR1 SGHRS, CDR2 YFSETQ. With 3 bases removed from V and 2 bases from J, the gap between germline ends came to 12 bases. Libraries for TCR beta were made by quantitative 5'-RACE with molecular barcodes. One entry per CDR3 protein results from TCRdb running MiXCR on the 5' RACE reads. The sample yields 80,000 to 90,000 distinct CDR3 sequences, approximately 30% seen once. The chain uses TRBV5-1 and TRBJ2-7; D is unclear. Sequencing was performed on blood, either unsorted or a sorted T cell fraction (not recorded which). The TCR originated in a male donor with ankylosing spondylitis or in good health (not recorded which). CDR3 amino acids: CASSSYVGAYEQYF. The CDR3 region has the DNA TGCGCCAGCAGCTCGTATGTTGGGGCCTACGAGCAGTACTTC.